These T cell receptor beta chains were read from a single sample in a study of early T cells in non-severe SARS-CoV-2 infection. TCRdb recomputed calls from the 5' RACE reads with MiXCR, one row per CDR3 protein. The sample consists of some 77,000 distinct CDR3 sequences, about 13% of them appearing once. The sequencing input was whole blood. Receptors originate from an adult who was a healthcare worker with PCR-confirmed SARS-CoV-2 infection or an uninfected control (not recorded which). Each CDR3 is given with its conserved first and last residue. D genes are given only for firm matches. Part of the rows lack a size; the others show once, few, many or a class for expanded clones.

clone size	J gene	D gene	V gene	CDR3 DNA	CDR3 protein
NA	TRBJ1-4	TRBD1	TRBV29-1	TGCAGCGTTCGCGGGACAGGGATTAATGAAAAACTGTTTTTT	CSVRGTGINEKLFF
NA	TRBJ1-5	TRBD1	TRBV27	TGTGCCCTCCTAGGCGGGACAGTCAAAAATCAGCCCCAGCATTTT	CALLGGTVKNQPQHF
NA	TRBJ1-6	NA	TRBV5-1	TGCGCCAGCAGCTCCCCCCCATGGGAAAGCAACTTCAATTCACCCCTCCACTTT	CASSSPPWESNFNSPLHF
NA	TRBJ2-2	NA	TRBV6-1	TGTGCCAGCAGTGAAGGCGGGACTCCCACCGGGGAGCTGTTTTTT	CASSEGGTPTGELFF
NA	TRBJ2-6	NA	TRBV29-1	TGCAGCGTTGAAGATAACGGCTCAGGGGACCTGACTTTC	CSVEDNGSGDLTF
few	TRBJ1-1	NA	TRBV7-8	TGTGCCAGCAGCCCCAGGTCGTCCCGCCTTGAAGCTTTCTTT	CASSPRSSRLEAFF
many	TRBJ2-1	NA	TRBV4-3	TGCGCCAGCAGCCTGACAGTTAGCGGCGGCCCCTCCTACAATGAGCAGTTCTTC	CASSLTVSGGPSYNEQFF
many	TRBJ2-3	NA	TRBV7-2	TGTGCCAGCAGCCTCGTAGGGAGCGCAAGCACAGATACGCAGTATTTT	CASSLVGSASTDTQYF
many	TRBJ1-1	NA	TRBV7-9	TGTGCCAGCAGCGCGACAGATCCGAAAAACACTGAAGCTTTCTTT	CASSATDPKNTEAFF
few	TRBJ2-7	NA	TRBV6-2/TRBV6-3	TGTGCCAGCAGCCGGTCTATGTGGCCTCCCTACGAGCAGTACTTC	CASSRSMWPPYEQYF
many	TRBJ2-7	TRBD2	TRBV28	TGTGCCAGCAGTCTAGCGGGAGGAGCCTACGAGCAGTACTTC	CASSLAGGAYEQYF